This entry lists 11 T cell receptor beta chains sequenced from one sample in a study of blood T cells in healthy people across ages. It was with a sample-barcoded 5' primer and a J-beta primer mix that a second PCR of roughly 7 to 12 cycles was run. MiXCR was run by TCRdb on the 5' RACE reads, yielding one entry per CDR3 protein. Of approximately 880,000 distinct CDR3 sequences detected, under 50% appear once; the ten largest clones hold around 15%. Source material: blood. The receptors stem from a man younger than 45 in good health.

This clonotype appeared once. The chain employs TRBV6-5 and TRBJ2-3, with 7 bases that match TRBD2. V lost 7 bases to trimming and J lost 10 bases; unmatched junction nucleotides: 8. Per the germline V gene, CDR1 is MNHEY and CDR2 is SVGAGI. The CDR3 contains 12 residues. The CDR3 spells CASIGSGEAQYF. DNA of the CDR3: TGTGCCAGCATTGGGAGCGGGGAGGCGCAGTATTTT.

This clonotype was seen a single time. The V and J genes are TRBV7-9 and TRBJ2-1; possibly TRBD1 or TRBD2 for D (5 bases each). Germline V gives CDR1 SEHNR, CDR2 FQNEAQ (reference sequence). The germline V and J ends were trimmed by 1 base and 5 bases, with 15 bases remaining between them. The CDR3 is 16 amino acids. CDR3 sequence: CASSLGDHRSDNEQFF. The CDR3 DNA sequence: TGTGCCAGCAGCTTAGGGGACCACCGTTCAGACAATGAGCAGTTCTTC.

The chain employs TRBV19 and TRBJ1-6; 8 nucleotides match TRBD1. This CDR3 contains 14 residues. The germline V gene has CDR1 LNHDA and CDR2 SQIVND (reference sequence). Trimming took 7 bases from V and 9 from J; bases not matched to a gene: 8. CDR3 region: CASNGGQGSSPLHF. The CDR3, as DNA: TGTGCCAGTAACGGAGGACAGGGAAGTTCACCCCTCCACTTT.

This clonotype was seen at least ten times. The chain is built from TRBV6-4 and TRBJ2-1; 9 bases fit TRBD2. The germline V gene has CDR1 MRHNA and CDR2 SNTAGT. This CDR3 has 14 residues. Losses at the gene ends were 2 bases for V and 5 bases for J; bases not matched to a gene: 1. The CDR3 bases are TGTGCCAGCAGTGACCTAGCGGGACACAATGAGCAGTTCTTC. It translates to CASSDLAGHNEQFF.

This chain connects TRBV6-5 to TRBJ2-1, with 11 nucleotides matching TRBD1. In germline, CDR1 is MNHEY, CDR2 SVGAGI. J gave up 7 bases and V 2 bases, and 7 bases lay outside the gene matches. The CDR3 totals 16 residues. DNA of the CDR3: TGTGCCAGCAGTTACCGGACAGGGGGCTGGGGTAATGAGCAGTTCTTC. It codes for CASSYRTGGWGNEQFF.

This clonotype was observed a few times. V usage is TRBV29-1 and J usage is TRBJ1-2; D unclear. Trimming left V 3 bases short and J 6 bases short, with 8 bases between. CDR1 and CDR2 from the germline V gene are SQVTM and ANQGSEA. The CDR3 sequence is 11 residues long. CDR3 coding DNA: TGCAGCGTTGACAGGCCGGATGGCTACACCTTC. Translating gives CSVDRPDGYTF.

This clonotype showed up just a few times. J is TRBJ1-2 and V is TRBV12-3 or TRBV12-4; TRBD1 might be the D (6 bases). This CDR3 contains 14 residues. The V end was cut by 5 bases, the J end by 8 bases, with 18 bases between. The CDR3 DNA sequence: TGTGCCAGCAGTCCAGGAGAAAGGGGGATCGGCTACACCTTC. Its protein is CASSPGERGIGYTF.

The table lists this clonotype with a few counts. V gene TRBV4-1 combines with J gene TRBJ2-5; perhaps TRBD1 as D (6 bases). The CDR3 has 14 residues. Germline V CDR1 and CDR2: MGHRA, YSYEKL. Between the trimmed V and J ends, which lost 1 base and 3 bases, there was a span of 9 bases. The CDR3 DNA sequence: TGCGCCAGCAGCCAAGTCCCAGGGGAAGAGACCCAGTACTTC. Amino acids: CASSQVPGEETQYF.

On this clonotype: Germline is not matched at one junction end, which may reflect a read error. V is TRBV12-3 or TRBV12-4 and J is TRBJ2-7; D is perhaps TRBD1 (5 bases). CDR3 size: 16 residues. The chain's CDR3 is CASSSTPRENSNEQYF. The CDR3, as DNA: TGTGCCAGCAGTTCGACCCCCAGGGAAAACTCCAACGAGCAGTACTTC.

This clonotype appeared many times. Being one base from a much bigger clone, this may be a read error. The V and J genes are TRBV5-4 and TRBJ2-2; D gene uncertain. Trimming left V 0 bases short and J 0 bases short, with 6 bases between. There are 15 residues in the CDR3. Per the germline V gene, CDR1 is SGHNT and CDR2 is YYREEE (reference sequence). CDR3 loop: CASSLGSSNTGELFF. The DNA of the CDR3 is TGTGCCAGCAGCTTGGGGAGTTCGAACACCGGGGAGCTGTTTTTT.

The V call is TRBV28, the J call TRBJ2-5; D unresolved. The end of the DNA is better explained by TRBJ2-7, so the J call may be wrong. The length of the CDR3 is 15 residues. The germline gives CDR1 MDHEN, CDR2 SYDVKM. The CDR3 reads CASSLSLAGSGEQYF. As DNA, the CDR3 is TGTGCCAGCAGTTTATCCCTGGCAGGTAGTGGCGAGCAGTACTTC.